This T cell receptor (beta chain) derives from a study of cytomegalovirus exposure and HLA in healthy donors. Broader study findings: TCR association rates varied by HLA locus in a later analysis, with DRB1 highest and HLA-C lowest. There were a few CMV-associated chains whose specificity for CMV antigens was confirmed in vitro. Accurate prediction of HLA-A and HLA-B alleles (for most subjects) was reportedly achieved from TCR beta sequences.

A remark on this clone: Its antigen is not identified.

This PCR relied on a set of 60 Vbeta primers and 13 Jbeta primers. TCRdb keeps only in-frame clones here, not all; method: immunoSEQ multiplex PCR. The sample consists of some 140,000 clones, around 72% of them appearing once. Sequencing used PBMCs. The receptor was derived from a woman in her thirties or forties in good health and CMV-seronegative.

CDR3: CASSSGGQKIETQYF. The CDR3 DNA reads TGTGCCAGCAGCTCCGGAGGACAGAAGATAGAGACCCAGTACTTC. V and J are TRBV5-4 and TRBJ2-5; a possible D gene is TRBD1 (6 bases). The V gene lost 3 bases and the J gene lost 4 bases, with 16 bases spanning the gap. Germline CDR1 reads SGHNT; CDR2 reads YYREEE (reference sequence). CDR3 length: 15 amino acids.